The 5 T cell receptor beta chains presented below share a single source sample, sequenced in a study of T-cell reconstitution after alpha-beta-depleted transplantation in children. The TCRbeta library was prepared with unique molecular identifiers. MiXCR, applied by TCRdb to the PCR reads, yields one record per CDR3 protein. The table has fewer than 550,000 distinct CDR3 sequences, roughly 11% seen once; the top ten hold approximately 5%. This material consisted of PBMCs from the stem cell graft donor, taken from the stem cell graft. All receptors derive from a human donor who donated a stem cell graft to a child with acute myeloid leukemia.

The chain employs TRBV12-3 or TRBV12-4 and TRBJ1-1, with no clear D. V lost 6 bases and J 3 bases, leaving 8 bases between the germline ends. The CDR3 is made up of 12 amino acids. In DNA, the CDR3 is TGTGCCAGCAGCTGGTCGGACACTGAAGCTTTCTTT. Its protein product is CASSWSDTEAFF.

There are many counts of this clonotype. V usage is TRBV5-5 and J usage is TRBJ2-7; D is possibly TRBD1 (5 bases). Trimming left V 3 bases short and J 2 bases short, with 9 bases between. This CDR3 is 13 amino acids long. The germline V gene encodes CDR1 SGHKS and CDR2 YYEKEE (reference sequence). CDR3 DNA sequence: TGTGCCAGCAGCTATGGGGCAGCCTACGAGCAGTACGTC. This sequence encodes CASSYGAAYEQYV.

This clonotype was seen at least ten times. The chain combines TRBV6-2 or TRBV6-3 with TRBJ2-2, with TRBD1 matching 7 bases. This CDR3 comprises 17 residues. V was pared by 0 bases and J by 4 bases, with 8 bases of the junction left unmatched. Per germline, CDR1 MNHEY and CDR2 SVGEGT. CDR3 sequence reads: CASSYSLRGLGTGELFF. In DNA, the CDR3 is TGTGCCAGCAGTTACTCTTTGAGGGGGCTCGGCACCGGGGAGCTGTTTTTT.

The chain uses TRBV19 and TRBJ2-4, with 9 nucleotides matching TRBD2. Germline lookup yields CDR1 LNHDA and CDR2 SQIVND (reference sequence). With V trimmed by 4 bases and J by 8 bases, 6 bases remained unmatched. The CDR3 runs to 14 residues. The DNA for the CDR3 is TGTGCCAGTAGTACGCGGGGGGGCCGAGACATTCAGTACTTC. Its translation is CASSTRGGRDIQYF.

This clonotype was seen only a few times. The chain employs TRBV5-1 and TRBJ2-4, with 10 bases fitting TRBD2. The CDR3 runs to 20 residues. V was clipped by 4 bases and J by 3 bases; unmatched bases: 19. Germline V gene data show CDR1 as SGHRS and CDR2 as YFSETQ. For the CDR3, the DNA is TGCGCCAGCAGCCCCCGGACCCCTAGCGGGGGAGAACGTAACAAAAACATTCAGTACTTC. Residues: CASSPRTPSGGERNKNIQYF.